A single sample gave rise to the 4 T cell receptor beta chains below, sequenced in a study of CD8 T cells in Susac syndrome (dated by TCRdb to the late 2010s). Libraries were made using the immunoSEQ multiplex PCR assay. RNA was extracted using the RNeasy kit, and roughly 0.45 to 1 microgram was reverse transcribed with random hexamers. Starting from the raw public reads, TCRdb applied fastp trimming at Q25, assembled clones with MiXCR and retained in-frame beta chains. Every distinct CDR3 protein forms one entry, paired with its most common genes and DNA. The sample includes about 130,000 distinct CDR3 sequences, with about 90% observed a single time. Of the sample, around 0.24% is held by the ten largest clones. The sequenced sample consisted of CD8+ T cells from PBMCs. The source is a human donor with multiple sclerosis.

The chain is built from TRBV29-1 and TRBJ1-1; D may be TRBD1 (6 bases). The germline gives CDR1 SQVTM, CDR2 ANQGSEA. The germline V and J ends were trimmed by 5 bases and 5 bases, with 15 bases remaining between them. CDR3 length equals 13 residues. CDR3 in DNA: TGCAGCGTTTATACTCCAGGGGCAACTGAAGCTTTCTTT. Encoded protein: CSVYTPGATEAFF.

The V call is TRBV3-1, the J call TRBJ2-1; D may be TRBD2 (5 bases). The CDR3 runs to 14 residues. V lost 8 bases, J lost 8 bases, and 19 bases lay in between. The germline CDR1 and CDR2 sequences are LGHDT and YNNKEL (reference sequence). Here the CDR3 reads CASGSEVGAHEQFF. CDR3 DNA: TGTGCCAGCGGCTCGGAGGTGGGAGCTCATGAGCAGTTCTTC.

This chain joins TRBV2 and TRBJ2-4; D is perhaps TRBD2 (6 bases). Germline assignment: CDR1 SNHLY and CDR2 FYNNEI. The CDR3 has 12 residues. V was pared by 7 bases and J by 3 bases, with 7 bases between. The chain's CDR3 is CASMGGKNIQYF. The CDR3 DNA sequence: TGTGCCAGCATGGGGGGCAAAAACATTCAGTACTTC.

The rearrangement links TRBV6-2 or TRBV6-3 to TRBJ2-3; perhaps TRBD2 as D (6 bases). The CDR3 consists of 15 residues. CDR1 is MNHEY and CDR2 is SVGEGT in the germline V gene. V was clipped by 10 bases and J by 4 bases, with 21 bases between them. The CDR3 loop reads CATLSLALLADTQYF. In DNA form, the CDR3 reads TGTGCCACCCTTTCTCTAGCGTTGTTGGCAGATACGCAGTATTTT.